This T cell receptor (beta chain) was retrieved from a study of post-analysis software for immune sequencing data. Notes on the study in general: Patients showed TRBV5-6, TRBV5-1 and TRBV20-1 among five TRBV segments more frequent than in controls. Significantly decreased normalized Chao1 diversity was recorded for multiple sclerosis patients relative to controls.

Germline V gene data show CDR1 as SGHTA and CDR2 as FQGTGA. This CDR3 comprises 16 residues. V trimming: 2 bases; J trimming: 1 base; junction bases outside the gene matches: 3. Prepared TCR beta cDNA libraries contained unique molecular identifiers. T cells numbering roughly 1 to 11 million yielded cDNA molecules that totaled roughly 500,000. Each CDR3 protein gets one entry after TCRdb re-called the PCR reads with MiXCR. In the table there are a few hundred thousand distinct CDR3 sequences, roughly 34% of which are singletons. A note on this clonotype: The antigen is unknown.

J is TRBJ2-3 and V is TRBV7-3, with 10 bases fitting TRBD2. The sequencing sample was made of blood. The sequence was collected from a girl aged 2-17 years with multiple sclerosis. The CDR3, as DNA: TGTGCCAGCAGCTTAGTAGGGACTAGCGGCACAGATACGCAGTATTTT. Its protein is CASSLVGTSGTDTQYF.